This T cell receptor beta chain was recorded in a study of monozygotic twins with cystic fibrosis listed by TCRdb under 2021. About the full investigation: Around 3.1 micrograms of fragmented DNA went through around 15 PCR cycles to produce barcoded libraries. TCR beta repertoires were compared within and between 16 monozygotic twin pairs with cystic fibrosis so that genetic influence on V and J gene usage could be assessed. The cohort included ten female and six male twin pairs, mostly children and adolescents, aged roughly 2.0 to 40 years with a median of approximately 8.2 years. On the day blood was drawn, the twins' weight-for-height and FEVPerc (FEV1 disease centile) were ranked against those of the 1,060 cohort participants. Data for three of the twin pairs had been reported earlier in a different context.

With regard to this clone: This receptor's antigen is unknown. Base quality data are lacking; no much larger clone is found one base away.

Following the manufacturer's instructions, the researchers used the immunoSEQ immune profiling system to amplify TCR beta CDR3 regions via multiplex PCR. An Illumina NextSeq system was used for sequencing. Processing in the source paper ran as follows. The immunoSEQ Analyzer platform handled processing of the sequence data, and clonality was calculated by taking the square root of Simpson's index of productive rearrangements. Similarity in V and J usage was quantified by Jensen-Shannon distance, and CDR3 generation probabilities were calculated with OLGA. The researchers looked up shared CDR3 sequences in the immuneACCESS database (August 2020) and in VDJdb (December 2020). TCRdb holds this immuneACCESS table with in-frame rearrangements only. Some clones are missing; in checked studies, unresolved V genes explain under half, and the rest has no known cause. The V and J calls and the clone size are those of that table, but D and trimming were determined from the DNA. Recorded for this sample are 30,000 or so clones; more than 85% of them occurred a single time. The ten largest clones capture 0.8% to 1% of the sample.

The twin pairs came from the European Cystic Fibrosis Twin and Sibling Study Cohort, a cohort that recruited patients from over a hundred CF clinics across 14 European countries. Zygosity and CFTR genotype were verified in-house, with zygosity tested by multiplex PCR of nine short tandem repeat loci. Peripheral blood was taken from each twin, and clinical parameters were recorded on the day of blood sampling. Phenol/chloroform extraction was used to isolate genomic DNA from peripheral blood cells, and the DNA was then kept in TE buffer at 4 degrees C. Via the germline V gene, CDR1 is SGHRS and CDR2 YFSETQ. V gives up 1 base and J gives up 4 bases, and the segment between their germline ends measures 11 bases. Including cysteine and phenylalanine, the CDR3 has 14 amino acids. CDR3 DNA only is kept here, 42 bases in frame from base 1. The research as a whole found: Simpson clonality was generally low (median around 0.01), suggesting a naive-dominated repertoire, with higher clonality in the most severely affected patients. V gene usage was most similar to the co-twin in 13 of 16 pairs, and J usage was most similar to the co-twin in 8 of 16 pairs, which suggests genetic constraints. Nucleotide-identical clonotype sharing was significantly higher within monozygotic CF twin pairs than between unrelated CF individuals (P = 0.000026, Mann-Whitney). The cohort was small, and no association was found between shared CDR3 numbers and age, concordance or disease severity.

The clonotype was recovered from a girl aged 2 to 9 with cystic fibrosis. The chain is made from TRBV5-1 and TRBJ1-2, and perhaps TRBD1 as D gene, on 6 matching bases. Sequenced input: blood. Here is the DNA: TGCGCCAGCAGCTTGTACCAGGGGACCTATGGCTACACCTTC. Its coded protein is CASSLYQGTYGYTF.